The rows below give T cell receptor beta chains drawn from one sample of a study of identical twins. Each CDR3 protein gets one entry after TCRdb re-called the 5' RACE reads with MiXCR. This sample has about 810,000 distinct CDR3 sequences; roughly an eighth occur once, and the top ten carry around 1.5%. These data were likewise used in another study, on yellow fever vaccine responses in identical twins.

Material for sequencing was PBMCs. The source of these receptors is a woman between 18 and 30 years old in good health. The CDR3 runs from the conserved cysteine through the conserved F or W. A D gene is named only where the DNA matches it firmly. The size entry is marked missing in some rows and otherwise reads once, few, many or a size class.

j_call,v_call,d_call,clone_size,cdr3_aa,cdr3_nt
TRBJ2-6,TRBV24-1,.,.,CATSGTRDPLGANVLTF,TGTGCCACCAGTGGGACACGGGATCCTCTTGGGGCCAACGTCCTGACTTTC
TRBJ2-1,TRBV5-1,TRBD2,few,CASSQTGTTREQFF,TGCGCCAGCAGCCAAACCGGGACTACCCGGGAGCAGTTCTTC
TRBJ2-1,TRBV29-1,TRBD2,few,CSLGGVAGVGSYNEQFF,TGCTCGTTGGGGGGGGTAGCGGGAGTGGGGTCCTACAATGAGCAGTTCTTC
TRBJ2-1,TRBV15,TRBD2,few,CATSRDPGLAGGPEFF,TGTGCCACCAGCAGAGATCCGGGACTAGCGGGAGGGCCTGAGTTCTTC
TRBJ1-5,TRBV12-3/TRBV12-4,.,many,CASSQIAGPQHF,TGTGCCAGCAGTCAGATCGCGGGGCCCCAGCATTTT
TRBJ2-1,TRBV7-9,TRBD2,.,CAILGTSGYNEQFF,TGTGCCATCCTAGGGACTAGCGGGTACAATGAGCAGTTCTTC
TRBJ2-2,TRBV7-3,.,few,CASSPTQASIANTGELFF,TGTGCCAGCAGCCCCACCCAGGCCAGCATCGCGAACACCGGGGAGCTGTTTTTT
TRBJ1-1,TRBV7-2,.,many,CASSYPTPNTEAFF,TGTGCCAGCAGCTATCCCACACCGAACACTGAAGCTTTCTTT
TRBJ2-1,TRBV18,TRBD2,.,CASSPLGTSGRLGNEQFF,TGTGCCAGCTCACCACTCGGGACTAGCGGGAGATTGGGCAATGAGCAGTTCTTC
TRBJ2-1,TRBV6-1,TRBD2,.,CASSPGLAGIFNEQFF,TGTGCCAGCAGTCCCGGACTAGCGGGGATTTTCAATGAGCAGTTCTTC
TRBJ2-3,TRBV4-1,TRBD2,many,CASSQEGLNTQYF,TGCGCCAGCAGCCAAGAGGGACTAAATACGCAGTATTTT
TRBJ2-1,TRBV20-1,TRBD2,many,CSAREGLAGSDEQFF,TGCAGTGCTAGAGAAGGACTAGCGGGGTCTGATGAGCAGTTCTTC
TRBJ2-1,TRBV6-4,TRBD1,few,CASSLRTGGMDEQFF,TGTGCCAGCAGTCTTCGGACAGGGGGCATGGATGAGCAGTTCTTC
TRBJ2-7,TRBV7-9,.,.,CASSYGLGEQYF,TGTGCCAGCAGCTACGGCTTGGGGGAGCAGTACTTC
TRBJ2-7,TRBV29-1,.,.,CSALGGERLPYEQYF,TGCAGCGCCCTAGGGGGTGAGCGTCTGCCCTACGAGCAGTACTTC
TRBJ1-2,TRBV12-3/TRBV12-4,TRBD1,few,CASSQTPQGAGGYTF,TGTGCCAGCAGCCAAACGCCCCAGGGGGCGGGTGGCTACACCTTC
TRBJ1-1,TRBV10-2,.,.,CASNPQVGTEAFF,TGCGCCAGCAACCCCCAGGTCGGCACTGAAGCTTTCTTT
TRBJ2-1,TRBV27,.,.,CASSFDAYNEQFF,TGTGCCAGCAGTTTTGACGCCTACAATGAGCAGTTCTTC
TRBJ1-2,TRBV11-2,.,few,CASSSIQGIGYGYTF,TGTGCCAGCAGCTCAATCCAGGGAATAGGCTATGGCTACACCTTC
TRBJ2-7,TRBV12-3/TRBV12-4,.,few,CASSLHPRDEQYF,TGTGCCAGCAGTTTGCACCCACGGGACGAGCAGTACTTC
TRBJ2-1,TRBV6-5,.,.,CASRDGLGQFF,TGTGCCAGCAGGGATGGACTCGGGCAGTTCTTC
TRBJ2-3,TRBV29-1,.,.,CSVGRGTDTQYF,TGCAGCGTTGGGCGAGGCACAGATACGCAGTATTTT
TRBJ1-3,TRBV7-8,.,.,CASSSGGAGNTIYF,TGTGCCAGCAGCAGTGGAGGGGCTGGAAACACCATATATTTT
TRBJ2-3,TRBV14,TRBD2,few,CASSQDRAGPGDTQYF,TGTGCCAGCAGCCAAGATCGAGCGGGGCCGGGGGATACGCAGTATTTT
TRBJ2-3,TRBV7-8,.,.,CASSQESGARDTQYF,TGTGCCAGCAGTCAAGAAAGTGGGGCGCGGGATACGCAGTATTTT
TRBJ1-5,TRBV14,.,few,CASSHSGAGNQPQHF,TGTGCCAGCAGCCACTCGGGGGCTGGCAATCAGCCCCAGCATTTT
TRBJ2-3,TRBV20-1,.,few,CSARDGIAQQYF,TGCAGTGCTAGAGACGGTATAGCCCAGCAGTATTTT
TRBJ2-7,TRBV20-1,.,.,CSAPQSGRESGEQYF,TGCAGTGCCCCGCAATCGGGCAGGGAGTCCGGCGAGCAGTACTTC
TRBJ2-3,TRBV5-1,.,.,CASSLVAEISTDTQYF,TGCGCCAGCAGCTTGGTAGCGGAAATTAGCACAGATACGCAGTATTTT
TRBJ2-1,TRBV12-3/TRBV12-4,TRBD1,few,CASTMEGQGAGISYNEQFF,TGTGCCAGCACCATGGAGGGACAGGGGGCCGGGATCTCCTACAATGAGCAGTTCTTC
TRBJ1-6,TRBV15,TRBD1,.,CATSSGGYNSPLHF,TGTGCCACCTCCTCAGGGGGATACAATTCACCCCTCCACTTT
TRBJ1-6,TRBV6-1,.,.,CASQTESSYNSPLHF,TGTGCCAGCCAGACAGAGAGCTCCTATAATTCACCCCTCCACTTT
TRBJ2-5,TRBV5-1,.,many,CASSLSVPSKETQYF,TGCGCCAGCAGCTTGTCGGTCCCTTCGAAAGAGACCCAGTACTTC